The 25 T cell receptor beta chains below all came from one sample that was sequenced in a study of blood T cells in healthy people across ages. It was with a sample-barcoded 5' primer and a J-beta primer mix that a second PCR of about 7 to 12 cycles was run. TCRdb redid the calling of the 5' RACE reads with MiXCR, one entry per CDR3 protein. Altogether 790,000 or so distinct CDR3 sequences are present, approximately 60% being singletons, with the ten largest covering around 24%. The sequencing sample was made of blood. The receptor source for this set is a man aged 35 to 55 in good health.

This clonotype occurred a few times. The chain employs TRBV14 and TRBJ2-7, with TRBD2 matching 7 bases. CDR1 is SGHDN, CDR2 FVKESK, per germline. The V and J ends lost 6 bases and 0 bases, in that order; junction bases with no gene match: 11. This CDR3 has 16 amino acids. CDR3: CASSPRSGGSSYEQYF. The CDR3 DNA sequence: TGTGCCAGCAGTCCGAGGTCCGGGGGGAGCTCCTACGAGCAGTACTTC.

The rearrangement joins TRBV7-2 to TRBJ2-2; D remains unclear. Trimming took off 5 bases at V and 4 bases at J, with 8 bases between the two ends. This CDR3 contains 13 residues. Germline lookup yields CDR1 SGHTA and CDR2 FQGNSA. CDR3 DNA sequence: TGTGCCAGCAGCCCCGAACTCACCGGGGAGCTGTTTTTT. Translating gives CASSPELTGELFF.

The J gene is TRBJ2-7, the V gene TRBV18, with 7 bases matching TRBD1. V was pared by 3 bases and J by 2 bases, with 4 bases of the junction left unmatched. The CDR3 consists of 14 residues. Germline values: CDR1 KGHSH, CDR2 LQKENI. This CDR3 is CASSPTGIPYEQYF. The CDR3 DNA reads as TGTGCCAGCTCACCGACAGGGATACCCTACGAGCAGTACTTC.

V and J are TRBV10-3 and TRBJ2-1, with 7 bases matching TRBD2. This CDR3 spans 13 amino acids. Losses at the gene ends were 3 bases for V and 11 bases for J; bases not matched to a gene: 7. CDR1 ENHRY and CDR2 SYGVKD come from the germline V gene. CDR3 loop: CAISEGRENKQFF. The CDR3 nucleotides read TGTGCCATCAGTGAAGGGCGGGAGAATAAGCAGTTCTTC.

This clonotype was counted only a few times. J is TRBJ2-1 and V is TRBV3-1, with 9 bases that match TRBD2. After removal of 3 bases from V and 7 bases from J, the junction contained 4 bases not matched to a gene. The CDR3 consists of 14 residues. Germline V gives CDR1 LGHDT, CDR2 YNNKEL (reference sequence). The CDR3 loop is CASSHGGGANEQFF. DNA for the CDR3: TGTGCCAGCAGCCACGGCGGGGGGGCAAATGAGCAGTTCTTC.

A few counts support this clonotype. The chain employs TRBV29-1 and TRBJ1-5; D unclear. The germline V and J ends were trimmed by 0 bases and 4 bases, with 7 bases remaining between them. This CDR3 region has 13 residues. Germline V gives CDR1 SQVTM, CDR2 ANQGSEA. The CDR3 sequence: CSVEDSGNQPQHF. In DNA form, the CDR3 reads TGCAGCGTTGAAGATTCGGGGAATCAGCCCCAGCATTTT.

The rearrangement links TRBV12-3 or TRBV12-4 to TRBJ2-3, with 13 bases aligning to TRBD2. There are 14 residues in the CDR3. V trimming: 7 bases; J trimming: 8 bases; junction bases outside the gene matches: 6. DNA for the CDR3: TGTGCCAGCACCCTGGGACTAGCGGGACGTACGCAGTATTTT. It translates to CASTLGLAGRTQYF.

This clonotype has a handful of counts. The chain is built from TRBV11-3 and TRBJ2-5; D perhaps matches TRBD2 (6 bases). Germline-derived CDR1 and CDR2 are SGHNT and YENEEA. V was cut by 3 bases and J by 3 bases, with 14 bases left in between. The CDR3 contains 15 residues. CDR3 in DNA: TGTGCCAGCAGCTTTAGGCGGCGGGGAGAAGAGACCCAGTACTTC. Translated, it gives CASSFRRRGEETQYF.

The chain employs TRBV7-2 and TRBJ1-1; 7 nucleotides agree with TRBD1. Trimming took 7 bases from V and 4 from J; bases not matched to a gene: 9. This CDR3 has 14 amino acids. Germline lookup yields CDR1 SGHTA and CDR2 FQGNSA. The CDR3 is CASIEIQGTTEAFF. CDR3 DNA: TGTGCCAGCATCGAAATACAGGGGACCACTGAAGCTTTCTTT.

This CDR3 is CASRRRGEDSGRVDEQFF. The CDR3 region has the DNA TGTGCCAGCAGGAGGCGGGGGGAGGATAGCGGGAGGGTGGATGAGCAGTTCTTC. The gene calls are TRBV7-2 and TRBJ2-1; 11 positions match TRBD2. Germline-derived CDR1 and CDR2 are SGHTA and FQGNSA. This CDR3 has 18 amino acids. The V gene end was trimmed by 6 bases and the J gene end by 8 bases; junction bases not matched to a gene: 18.

The chain joins TRBV3-1 to TRBJ2-6; TRBD1 agrees at 7 bases. The CDR3 runs 13 residues. V was clipped by 4 bases and J by 12 bases; unmatched bases: 6. The germline V gene has CDR1 LGHDT and CDR2 YNNKEL (reference sequence). Here the CDR3 DNA reads TGTGCCAGCAGCCTTCGACAGGGCGGCGTCCTGACTTTC. As protein: CASSLRQGGVLTF.

This clonotype has only one observation. This chain links TRBV12-3 or TRBV12-4 with TRBJ2-7; D may be TRBD1 or TRBD2 (6 bases each). The CDR3 consists of 15 residues. V lost 2 bases and J 8 bases, leaving 19 bases between the germline ends. The CDR3 is CASSLHEGGKYKQYF. DNA of the CDR3: TGTGCCAGCAGTTTACACGAAGGGGGGAAATACAAGCAGTACTTC.

This clonotype came up a few times. The chain employs TRBV9 and TRBJ2-7; D is ambiguous. Trimming took 0 bases from V and 3 from J, leaving 7 bases between them. This CDR3 comprises 13 residues. Germline V lookup: CDR1 SGDLS, CDR2 YYNGEE. The CDR3 DNA reads as TGTGCCAGCAGCGTAGACAGCCTCTACGAGCAGTACTTC. The encoded protein is CASSVDSLYEQYF.

The chain joins TRBV5-1 to TRBJ2-1; D is perhaps TRBD1 or TRBD2 (5 bases each). The J call may be wrong; the DNA end is better matched by TRBJ2-7. Germline V gene data show CDR1 as SGHRS and CDR2 as YFSETQ. The CDR3 loop spans 17 amino acids. In DNA, the CDR3 is TGCGCCAGCAGCTCGACCACGACCGGGGCCTCCTACAATGAGCAGTACTTC. Translated, it gives CASSSTTTGASYNEQYF.

This clonotype was observed a handful of times. The chain is built from TRBV9 and TRBJ2-1, with 9 bases that match TRBD1. V shed 3 bases, J shed 0 bases, and the junction held 7 bases outside the gene matches. The CDR3 runs 17 residues. The germline V gene encodes CDR1 SGDLS and CDR2 YYNGEE. The CDR3 DNA reads as TGTGCCAGCAGCGGGGGACAGGGCTTAAGCTCCTACAATGAGCAGTTCTTC. It is translated as CASSGGQGLSSYNEQFF.

The gene calls are TRBV2 and TRBJ1-5; 8 bases line up with TRBD1. This CDR3 region has 14 residues. Trimming cost V 7 bases and J 5 bases; bases outside gene matches: 7. Germline V gene lookup returns CDR1 SNHLY and CDR2 FYNNEI. DNA for the CDR3: TGTGCCAGCAACGAGGACAGGGAGTATCAGCCCCAGCATTTT. It yields the protein CASNEDREYQPQHF.

The rearrangement links TRBV9 to TRBJ2-3; D not resolved. The CDR3 extends over 16 amino acids. V was cut by 0 bases and J by 2 bases, with 13 bases left in between. Germline V gene data show CDR1 as SGDLS and CDR2 as YYNGEE. The CDR3 sequence is CASSVDPGPSTDTQYF. The CDR3 DNA is TGTGCCAGCAGCGTAGATCCAGGACCATCCACAGATACGCAGTATTTT.

The genes are TRBV25-1 and TRBJ1-1, with D possibly matching TRBD1 (6 bases). The V and J ends lost 4 bases and 1 base respectively, with 13 bases between them. There are 15 residues in the CDR3. CDR1 and CDR2 from the germline V gene are MGHDK and SYGVNS. The CDR3 loop reads CASSALQGGNTEAFF. For the CDR3, the DNA is TGTGCCAGCAGTGCACTACAGGGAGGGAACACTGAAGCTTTCTTT.

This chain links TRBV28 with TRBJ1-2; D gene uncertain. Germline V gene data show CDR1 as MDHEN and CDR2 as SYDVKM. The CDR3 sequence is 15 residues long. V was pared by 6 bases and J by 4 bases, with 18 bases between. This CDR3 is CASRGESGPIYGYTF. The CDR3 DNA sequence: TGTGCCAGCAGGGGAGAGAGCGGACCTATCTATGGCTACACCTTC.

This rearrangement joins TRBV24-1 to TRBJ2-1; 11 bases agree with TRBD1. Unmatched junction bases numbered 16, after V lost 4 bases and J lost 9 bases. The CDR3 length is 18 residues. Germline V gene sequence: CDR1 KGHDR, CDR2 SFDVKD. The CDR3 DNA is TGTGCCACCAGTGACTCGCGACCGGGACAGGGGGGTCTGAGTGAGCAGTTCTTC. Translating it yields CATSDSRPGQGGLSEQFF.

The CDR3 region has the DNA TGTGCCAGCAGCTTAGGACCGGGGATCACAGATACGCAGTATTTT. It yields the protein CASSLGPGITDTQYF. The chain couples TRBV7-8 to TRBJ2-3; TRBD2 is a possible D gene (5 bases). Germline V gene data show CDR1 as SGHVS and CDR2 as FQNEAQ. V was trimmed by 1 base and J by 2 bases, leaving 10 bases between them. The CDR3 length is 15 residues.

The V call is TRBV11-2, the J call TRBJ2-5; TRBD2 matches 14 bases. Unmatched junction bases numbered 12, after V lost 4 bases and J lost 11 bases. Germline V gives CDR1 SGHAT, CDR2 FQNNGV. CDR3 size: 16 residues. The CDR3 region is CASSSLTSGRVYEQYF. CDR3 DNA sequence: TGTGCCAGCAGCTCCTTGACTAGCGGGAGGGTCTATGAGCAGTACTTC.

This clonotype turned up a few times. This chain uses TRBV29-1 with TRBJ1-1, with 7 bases fitting TRBD1. The CDR3 runs 13 residues. The ends lost 6 bases at V and 1 base at J; junction bases unmatched: 5. Germline CDR1 is SQVTM and CDR2 is ANQGSEA. Here the CDR3 reads CSVRTGSNTEAFF. The CDR3 DNA reads TGCAGCGTAAGGACAGGATCGAACACTGAAGCTTTCTTT.

This sequence joins TRBV6-2 or TRBV6-3 and TRBJ1-5; D unresolved. The germline gives CDR1 MNHEY, CDR2 SVGEGT. The germline V and J ends were trimmed by 2 bases and 5 bases, with 13 bases remaining between them. CDR3 length: 15 amino acids. The CDR3 DNA is TGTGCCAGCAGTTACGGGTCAGCTACCCATCAGCCCCAGCATTTT. It yields the protein CASSYGSATHQPQHF.

This clonotype was counted only a few times. V gene TRBV6-5 combines with J gene TRBJ2-7; TRBD1 might be the D (5 bases). Deletions cut 5 bases from V and 4 bases from J, with 15 bases between. The CDR3 consists of 14 residues. The germline V gene encodes CDR1 MNHEY and CDR2 SVGAGI. CDR3 nucleotides: TGTGCCAGCAGTGACTGGAAAAGGGGTTACGAGCAGTACTTC. Its protein is CASSDWKRGYEQYF.